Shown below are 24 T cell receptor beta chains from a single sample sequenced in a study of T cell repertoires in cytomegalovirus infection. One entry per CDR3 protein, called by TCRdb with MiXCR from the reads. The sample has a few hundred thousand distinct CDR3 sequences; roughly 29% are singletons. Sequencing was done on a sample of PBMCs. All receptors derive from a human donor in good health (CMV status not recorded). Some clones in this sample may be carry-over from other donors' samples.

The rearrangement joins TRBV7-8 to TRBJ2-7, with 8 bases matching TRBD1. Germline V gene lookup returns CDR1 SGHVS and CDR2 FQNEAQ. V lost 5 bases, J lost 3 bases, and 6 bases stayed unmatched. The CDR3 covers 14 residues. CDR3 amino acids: CASSNGQGSYEQYF. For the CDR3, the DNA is TGTGCCAGCAGCAACGGACAGGGTAGCTACGAGCAGTACTTC.

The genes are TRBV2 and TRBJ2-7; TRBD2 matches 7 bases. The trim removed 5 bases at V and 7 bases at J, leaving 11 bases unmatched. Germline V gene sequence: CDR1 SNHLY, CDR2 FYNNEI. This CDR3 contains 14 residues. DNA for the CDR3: TGTGCCAGCAGTTCTAGCGGAAATACGGGGGAGCAGTACTTC. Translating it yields CASSSSGNTGEQYF.

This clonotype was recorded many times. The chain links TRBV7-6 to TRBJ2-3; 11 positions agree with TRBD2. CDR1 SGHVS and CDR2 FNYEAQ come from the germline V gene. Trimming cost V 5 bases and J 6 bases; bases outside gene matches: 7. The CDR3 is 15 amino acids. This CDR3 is CASSQVTSGADTQYF. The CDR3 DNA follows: TGTGCCAGCAGCCAAGTGACTAGCGGGGCGGATACGCAGTATTTT.

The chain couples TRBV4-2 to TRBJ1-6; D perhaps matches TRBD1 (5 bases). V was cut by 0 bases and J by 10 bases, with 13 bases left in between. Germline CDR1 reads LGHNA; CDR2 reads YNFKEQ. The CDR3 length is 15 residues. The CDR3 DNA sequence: TGTGCCAGCAGCCAAGATGACAGTCTAGGCTCACCCCTCCACTTT. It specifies CASSQDDSLGSPLHF.

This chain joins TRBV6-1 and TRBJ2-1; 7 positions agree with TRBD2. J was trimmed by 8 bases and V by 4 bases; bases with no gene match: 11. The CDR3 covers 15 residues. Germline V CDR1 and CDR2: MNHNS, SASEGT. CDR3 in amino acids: CASSAGTTVRDEQFF. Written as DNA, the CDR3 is TGTGCCAGCAGTGCGGGGACTACCGTAAGGGATGAGCAGTTCTTC.

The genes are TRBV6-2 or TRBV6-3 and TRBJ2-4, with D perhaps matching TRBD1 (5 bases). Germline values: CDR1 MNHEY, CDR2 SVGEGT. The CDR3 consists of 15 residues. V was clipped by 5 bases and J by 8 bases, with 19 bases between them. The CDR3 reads CASSPMGLERYIQYF. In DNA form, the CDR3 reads TGTGCCAGCAGTCCGATGGGGCTCGAGAGATACATTCAGTACTTC.

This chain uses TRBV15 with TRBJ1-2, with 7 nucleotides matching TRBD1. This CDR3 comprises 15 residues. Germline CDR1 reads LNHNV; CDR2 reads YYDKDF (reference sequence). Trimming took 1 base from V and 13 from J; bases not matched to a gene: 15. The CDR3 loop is CATSRAGDSLGIPTF. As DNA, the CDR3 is TGTGCCACCAGCAGAGCTGGGGACAGCCTCGGTATTCCCACCTTC.

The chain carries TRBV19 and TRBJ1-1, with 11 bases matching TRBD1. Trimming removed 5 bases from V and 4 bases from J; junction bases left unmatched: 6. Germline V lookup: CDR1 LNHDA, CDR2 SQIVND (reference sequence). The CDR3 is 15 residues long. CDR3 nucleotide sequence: TGTGCCAGTAGTGCGGGGACAGGGGGGAGCACTGAAGCTTTCTTT. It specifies CASSAGTGGSTEAFF. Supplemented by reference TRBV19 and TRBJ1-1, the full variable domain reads DGGITQSPKYLFRKEGQNVTLSCEQNLNHDAMYWYRQDPGQGLRLIYYSQIVNDFQKGDIAEGYSVSREKKESFPLTVTSAQKNPTAFYLCASSAGTGGSTEAFFGQGTRLTVV.

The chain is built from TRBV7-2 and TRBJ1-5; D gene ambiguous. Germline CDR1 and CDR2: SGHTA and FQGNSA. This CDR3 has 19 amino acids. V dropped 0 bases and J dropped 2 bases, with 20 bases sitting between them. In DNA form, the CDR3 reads TGTGCCAGCAGCTTAGCGCCCGTCTTGGGGATCCGGGGCAATCAGCCCCAGCATTTT. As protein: CASSLAPVLGIRGNQPQHF.

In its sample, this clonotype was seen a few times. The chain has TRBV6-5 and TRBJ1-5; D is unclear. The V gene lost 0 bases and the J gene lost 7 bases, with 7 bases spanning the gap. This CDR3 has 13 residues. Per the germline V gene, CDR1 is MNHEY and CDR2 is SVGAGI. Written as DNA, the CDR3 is TGTGCCAGCAGTTACTCGGGTGAGCAGCCCCAGCATTTT. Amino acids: CASSYSGEQPQHF.

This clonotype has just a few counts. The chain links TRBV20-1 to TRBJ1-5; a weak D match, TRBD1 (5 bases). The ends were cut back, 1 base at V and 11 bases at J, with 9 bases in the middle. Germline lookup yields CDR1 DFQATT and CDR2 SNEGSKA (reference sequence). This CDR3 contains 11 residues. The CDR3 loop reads CSARGGGTQHF. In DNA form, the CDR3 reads TGCAGTGCTAGAGGGGGGGGAACCCAGCATTTT.

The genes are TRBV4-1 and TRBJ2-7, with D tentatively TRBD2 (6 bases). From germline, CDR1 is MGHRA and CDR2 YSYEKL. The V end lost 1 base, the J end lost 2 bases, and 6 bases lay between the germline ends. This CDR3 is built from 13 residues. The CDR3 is CASSQAGAYEQYF. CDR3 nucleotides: TGCGCCAGCAGCCAAGCGGGGGCCTACGAGCAGTACTTC.

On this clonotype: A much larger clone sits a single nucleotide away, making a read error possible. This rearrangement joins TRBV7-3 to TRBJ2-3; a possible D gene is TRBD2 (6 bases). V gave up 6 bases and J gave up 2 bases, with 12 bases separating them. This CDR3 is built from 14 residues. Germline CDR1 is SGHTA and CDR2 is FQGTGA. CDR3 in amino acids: CASSHRGATDTQYF. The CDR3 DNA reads TGTGCCAGCAGTCACCGCGGGGCCACAGATACGCAGTATTTT.

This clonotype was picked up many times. CDR3 nucleotides: TGTGCCAGCAGCCCCCGGGATCCCACGGCTCATCAGCCCCAGCATTTT. Translation: CASSPRDPTAHQPQHF. The chain carries TRBV7-8 and TRBJ1-5; D call uncertain. Looked up from germline, CDR1 is SGHVS and CDR2 is FQNEAQ. V lost 5 bases, J lost 5 bases, and 19 bases lay in between. The CDR3 totals 16 residues.

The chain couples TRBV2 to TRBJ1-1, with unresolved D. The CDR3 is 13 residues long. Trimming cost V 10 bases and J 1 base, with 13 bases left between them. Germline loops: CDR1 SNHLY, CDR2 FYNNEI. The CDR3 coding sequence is TGTGCCAACAGCGACCAAGGGAACACTGAAGCTTTCTTT. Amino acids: CANSDQGNTEAFF.

The CDR3 spells CSACGLVVYEQFF. The CDR3 DNA follows: TGCAGTGCGTGTGGACTAGTTGTGTATGAGCAGTTCTTC. The chain links TRBV20-1 to TRBJ2-1; 7 nucleotides line up with TRBD2. The CDR3 spans 13 residues. Germline trimming cut 6 bases from V and 8 bases from J; bases unmatched to any gene: 10. The germline gives CDR1 DFQATT, CDR2 SNEGSKA (reference sequence).

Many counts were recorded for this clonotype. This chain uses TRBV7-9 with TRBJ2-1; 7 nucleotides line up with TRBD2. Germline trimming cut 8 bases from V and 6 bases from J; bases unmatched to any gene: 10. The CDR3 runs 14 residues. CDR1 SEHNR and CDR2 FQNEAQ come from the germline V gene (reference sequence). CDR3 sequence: CASYAGVGPNEQFF. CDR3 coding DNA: TGTGCCAGCTATGCGGGGGTAGGCCCCAATGAGCAGTTCTTC. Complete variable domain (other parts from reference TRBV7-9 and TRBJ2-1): DTGVSQNPRHKITKRGQNVTFRCDPISEHNRLYWYRQTLGQGPEFLTYFQNEAQLEKSRLLSDRFSAERPKGSFSTLEIQRTEQGDSAMYLCASYAGVGPNEQFFGPGTRLTVL.

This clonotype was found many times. CDR3 residues: CASSLTGSDNYGYTF. The CDR3 DNA reads TGTGCCAGCAGCTTAACGGGGAGCGATAACTATGGCTACACCTTC. This chain links TRBV7-2 with TRBJ1-2; D remains ambiguous. The CDR3 sequence is 15 residues long. V was clipped by 2 bases and J by 1 base, with 11 bases between them. The germline CDR1 and CDR2 sequences are SGHTA and FQGNSA.

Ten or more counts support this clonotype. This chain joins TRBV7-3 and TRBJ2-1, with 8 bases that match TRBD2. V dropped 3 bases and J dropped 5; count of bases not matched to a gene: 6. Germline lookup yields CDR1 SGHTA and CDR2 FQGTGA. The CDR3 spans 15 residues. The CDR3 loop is CASSLRLASNNEQFF. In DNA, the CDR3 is TGTGCCAGCAGCTTGAGACTAGCGTCCAACAATGAGCAGTTCTTC.

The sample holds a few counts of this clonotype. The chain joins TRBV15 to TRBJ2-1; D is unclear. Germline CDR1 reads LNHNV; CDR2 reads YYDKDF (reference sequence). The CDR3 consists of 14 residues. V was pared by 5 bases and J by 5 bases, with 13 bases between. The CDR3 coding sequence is TGTGCCACCAGCCCCCCTCGCGGCGACAATGAGCAGTTCTTC. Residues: CATSPPRGDNEQFF. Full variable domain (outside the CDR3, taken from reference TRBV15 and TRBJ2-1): DAMVIQNPRYQVTQFGKPVTLSCSQTLNHNVMYWYQQKSSQAPKLLFHYYDKDFNNEADTPDNFQSRRPNTSFCFLDIRSPGLGDTAMYLCATSPPRGDNEQFFGPGTRLTVL.

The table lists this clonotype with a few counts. The CDR3 loop is CASSTRQSTDTQYF. The CDR3, as DNA: TGTGCCAGCAGTACGAGACAGAGCACAGATACGCAGTATTTT. The chain is built from TRBV6-1 and TRBJ2-3, with a weak D call TRBD1 (5 bases). The CDR3 contains 14 residues. Germline-derived CDR1 and CDR2 are MNHNS and SASEGT. Trimming stripped 5 bases from V and 0 bases from J, with 9 bases between.

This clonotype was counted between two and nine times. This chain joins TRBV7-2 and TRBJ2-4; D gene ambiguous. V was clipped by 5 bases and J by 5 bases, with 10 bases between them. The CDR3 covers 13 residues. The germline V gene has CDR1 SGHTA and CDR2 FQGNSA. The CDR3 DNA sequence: TGTGCCAGCAGCCCTGCGAAGGAAAACATTCAGTACTTC. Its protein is CASSPAKENIQYF.

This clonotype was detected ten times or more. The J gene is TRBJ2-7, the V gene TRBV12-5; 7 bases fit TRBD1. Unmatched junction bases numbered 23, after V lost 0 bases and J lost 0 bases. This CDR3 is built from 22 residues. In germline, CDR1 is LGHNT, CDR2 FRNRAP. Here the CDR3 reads CASGLVHPSRDRAVPSSYEQYF. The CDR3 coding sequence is TGTGCTAGTGGTTTGGTACACCCCTCCCGGGACAGAGCAGTCCCTAGCTCCTACGAGCAGTACTTC.

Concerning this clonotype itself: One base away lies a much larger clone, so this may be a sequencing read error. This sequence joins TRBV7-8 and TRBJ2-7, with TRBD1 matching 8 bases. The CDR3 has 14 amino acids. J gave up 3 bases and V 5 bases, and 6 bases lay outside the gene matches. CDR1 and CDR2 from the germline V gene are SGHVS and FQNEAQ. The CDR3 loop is CASSHRTGNYEQYF. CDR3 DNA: TGTGCCAGCAGCCATAGGACAGGGAACTACGAGCAGTACTTC. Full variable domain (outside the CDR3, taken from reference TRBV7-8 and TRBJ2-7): GAGVSQSPRYKVAKRGQDVALRCDPISGHVSLFWYQQALGQGPEFLTYFQNEAQLDKSGLPSDRFFAERPEGSVSTLKIQRTQQEDSAVYLCASSHRTGNYEQYFGPGTRLTVT.